Sequencing of this T cell receptor (beta chain) was carried out in a study of regulatory T cells in long-lasting Graves disease. The time point here: persistent/refractory GD, antithyroid drugs over 5 years with positive TRAb. Preparation of the TCR library used RNA extracted from PBMCs. In this cohort, patients came from an endocrinology department located in Xi'an, China. This clonotype has at least ten counts. The target antigen is unknown. Trimming cost V 6 bases and J 6 bases; bases outside gene matches: 7. The germline V gene has CDR1 MDHEN and CDR2 SYDVKM. This CDR3 is built from 14 residues. Through Arm-PCR of CDR3 regions and iRepertoire HTBI primers, TCR beta libraries were built. TCRdb ran MiXCR on the multiplex PCR reads and lists one entry per CDR3 protein. The sample lists about 660,000 distinct CDR3 sequences, around 30% occurring once. Notes on the study in general: Relative to newly diagnosed Graves' patients, persistent ones had lower TCR diversity.

Sequenced here: peripheral blood mononuclear cells (PBMCs), sampled when the disease was refractory, from a patient treated with antithyroid drugs. The origin of this receptor is a female donor with Graves disease. The genes are TRBV28 and TRBJ1-4; 7 nucleotides match TRBD1. The CDR3 DNA reads as TGTGCCAGCAGACAACTTGGGACAGATGAAAAACTGTTTTTT. Amino acids: CASRQLGTDEKLFF.